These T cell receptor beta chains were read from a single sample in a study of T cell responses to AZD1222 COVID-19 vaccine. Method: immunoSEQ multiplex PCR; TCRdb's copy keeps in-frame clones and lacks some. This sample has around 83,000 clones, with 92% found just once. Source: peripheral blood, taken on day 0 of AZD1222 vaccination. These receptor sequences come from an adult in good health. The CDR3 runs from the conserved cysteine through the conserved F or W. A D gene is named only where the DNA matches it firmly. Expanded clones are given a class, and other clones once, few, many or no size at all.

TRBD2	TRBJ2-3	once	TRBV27	CASSLSTGGGDTQYF	TGTGCCAGCAGTTTATCTACGGGAGGGGGAGATACGCAGTATTTT
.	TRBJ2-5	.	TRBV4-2	CASSQEWQQETQYF	TGTGCCAGCAGCCAAGAATGGCAGCAAGAGACCCAGTACTTC
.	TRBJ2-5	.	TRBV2	CASGRMSGQETQYF	TGTGCCAGCGGGCGAATGAGCGGGCAAGAGACCCAGTACTTC
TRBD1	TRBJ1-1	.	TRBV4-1	CASSRGTANTEAFF	TGCGCCAGCAGCCGCGGGACAGCCAACACTGAAGCTTTCTTT
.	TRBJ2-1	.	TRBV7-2	CASSLVGTSNEQFF	TGTGCCAGCAGCTTAGTGGGGACGAGTAATGAGCAGTTCTTC
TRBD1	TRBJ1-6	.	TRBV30	CAWGAGQERNSPLHF	TGTGCCTGGGGTGCGGGACAGGAAAGAAATTCACCCCTCCACTTT
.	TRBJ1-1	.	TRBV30	CAWSVPPPAFF	TGTGCCTGGAGTGTACCCCCCCCAGCTTTCTTT
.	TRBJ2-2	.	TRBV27	CASRPSRTGELFF	TGTGCCAGCAGACCGAGCCGCACCGGGGAGCTGTTTTTT
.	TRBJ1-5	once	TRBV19	CASSSLTLGSQPQHF	TGTGCCAGTAGTTCCCTAACTTTAGGGTCTCAGCCCCAGCATTTT
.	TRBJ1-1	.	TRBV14	CASSQGVNTEAFF	TGTGCCAGCAGCCAAGGGGTGAACACTGAAGCTTTCTTT
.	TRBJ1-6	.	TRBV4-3	CASSQATYKSSPLHF	TGCGCCAGCAGCCAGGCGACCTATAAGAGTTCACCCCTCCACTTT
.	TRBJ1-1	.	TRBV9	CASSKGGTEAFF	TGTGCCAGTAGCAAGGGAGGCACTGAAGCTTTCTTT
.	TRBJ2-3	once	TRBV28	CASGFRARSAQYF	TGTGCCAGCGGTTTTAGGGCCCGGAGTGCGCAGTATTTT
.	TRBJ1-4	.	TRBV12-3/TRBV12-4	CASSRGREKLFF	TGTGCCAGCAGTAGGGGGAGGGAAAAACTGTTTTTT
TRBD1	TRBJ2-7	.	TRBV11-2	CASSLDGWGTGPTYEQYF	TGTGCCAGCAGCTTAGATGGGTGGGGGACAGGGCCTACCTACGAGCAGTACTTC
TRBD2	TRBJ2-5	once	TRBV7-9	CASSSGLVNETQYF	TGTGCCAGCAGCTCGGGACTAGTGAACGAGACCCAGTACTTC
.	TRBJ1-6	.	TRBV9	CASSERGWNSPLHF	TGTGCCAGCAGCGAGAGGGGATGGAATTCACCCCTCCACTTT
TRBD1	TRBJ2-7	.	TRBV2	CASSGVRGLYEQYF	TGTGCCAGCAGTGGTGTTAGGGGGCTCTACGAGCAGTACTTC
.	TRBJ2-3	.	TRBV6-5	CASSYRGRGTDTQYF	TGTGCCAGCAGTTACAGGGGAAGAGGCACAGATACGCAGTATTTT
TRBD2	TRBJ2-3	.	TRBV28	CASSLWASGRGTDTQYF	TGTGCCAGCAGTTTATGGGCTAGCGGGAGGGGGACAGATACGCAGTATTTT
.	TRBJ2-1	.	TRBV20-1	CSAAYNEQFF	TGCAGTGCTGCCTACAATGAGCAGTTCTTC
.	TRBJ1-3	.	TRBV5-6	CASSLGETGNTIYF	TGTGCCAGCAGCCTAGGGGAAACTGGAAACACCATATATTTT
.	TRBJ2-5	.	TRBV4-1	CASSSGTPTRETQYF	TGCGCCAGCAGCTCCGGGACACCGACCCGGGAGACCCAGTACTTC
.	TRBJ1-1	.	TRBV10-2	CASRADRTLNTEAFF	TGCGCCAGCAGGGCAGACAGGACGTTGAACACTGAAGCTTTCTTT
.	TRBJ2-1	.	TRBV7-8	CASSSLQARERDNEQFF	TGTGCCAGCAGCTCCCTACAGGCCCGCGAGAGGGACAATGAGCAGTTCTTC
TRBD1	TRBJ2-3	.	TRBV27	CASSYRGYTDTQYF	TGTGCCAGCAGCTACAGGGGCTACACAGATACGCAGTATTTT
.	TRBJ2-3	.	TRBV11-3	CASSAWDDTQYF	TGTGCCAGCAGCGCATGGGATGATACGCAGTATTTT
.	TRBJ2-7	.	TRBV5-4	CASSPQTSTDYEQYF	TGTGCCAGCAGCCCTCAAACCTCGACAGATTACGAGCAGTACTTC
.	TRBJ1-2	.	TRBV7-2	CASSLRISPGYTF	TGTGCCAGCAGCTTACGAATTTCCCCCGGCTACACCTTC
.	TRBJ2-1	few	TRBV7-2	CASSLITSYEQFF	TGTGCCAGCAGCTTAATCACTAGTTATGAGCAGTTCTTC